This paragraph covers one T cell receptor (beta chain) sequence. The antigen it binds to is not known. No per-base quality is available; no much larger clone lies one base away. The identical CDR3 is also encoded by other nucleotide sequences in the sample. This entry belongs to a study of cytomegalovirus exposure and HLA in healthy donors (dated by TCRdb to the late 2010s). Describing the broader study: In an earlier analysis of 550 to 750 of the donors, under 300 Gb of sequence data and just under 120 million unique TCR beta sequences from about 190 million T cells were reported. Every repertoire in the discovery cohort had been generated on one and the same sequencing platform. A later analysis re-analyzed previously published TCR beta repertoires from approximately 700 donors and added high-resolution HLA genotyping to study TCR occurrence patterns. Using immunosequencing, the study profiled T cell repertoires from fewer than 850 subjects and related those repertoires to cytomegalovirus serostatus. A later genetic analysis took genome-wide SNP genotypes for about three fifths of the 666 donors and used that subset as a discovery cohort. The number of typed donors differed by locus: roughly 620-630 for A, B, C, DRB1 and DQB1; some 500 for DQA1; approximately 610 for DPA1; and some 470 for DPB1. Alongside the repertoire data, information on donor age, sex, ethnicity and CMV serostatus was compiled. The study combined high-throughput TCR immunosequencing, statistical association of individual TCRs with disease status, and machine learning to predict cytomegalovirus infection status. Along with the approximately 620-subject first cohort, a separate validation cohort of about 110 different subjects was used. A few DR-DQ haplotypes were treated as single units for association and clustering because of strong linkage in the cohort. Rather than using new phenotypic data, the later analysis identified candidate immune exposures from TCR beta sequences and from how often those sequences occurred across donors. Among the roughly 410 genotyped donors, approximately 76% belonged to the genetic ancestry cluster associated with self-reported Caucasian donors. Roughly 300 gigabases of sequencing data and around 80 million unique TCR sequences made up an early release that covered several hundred HLA-typed donors. Among about 360 genotyped donors of the cohort, an average of approximately 250,000 unique TCR beta nucleotide sequences were sequenced per donor, about a sixth of them non-productive. Both class I and class II loci were covered by HLA typing, at four-digit resolution. The study aimed to test whether cataloging public T cell receptors could reveal signatures of past pathogen exposure. An earlier analysis of 587 of the donors applied high-throughput TCR beta sequencing to assess whether each TCR beta V gene segment acted as functional or pseudogenic. The paper as a whole reports these results and caveats: The presence/absence analyses assumed that sequencing depth was roughly uniform across donors, and that assumption may not be true. The study listed 164 TCR beta chains as associated with cytomegalovirus. Some IMGT-functional V segments, including TRBV6-2 and TRBV6-3, could not be distinguished by the 87-base-pair reads and were therefore excluded. Correlated functional status among segregating V segments might reflect linkage disequilibrium, but an unknown experimental factor could not be ruled out. In both the original and validation cohorts, the classifier was reported to diagnose cytomegalovirus status with high specificity and sensitivity. A few of the identified cytomegalovirus-associated TCR beta chains were confirmed in vitro to be specific for cytomegalovirus antigens. HLA typing was unavailable for some donors at each locus, so association tests used only the typed subset. Immune exposure information for the cohort was limited to CMV serostatus. Compared with equally common non-associated chains, HLA-associated TCR beta chains in a later analysis were more clonally expanded and had lower generation probabilities. Most TCR sequences were observed very rarely across donors, whereas some public TCRs were present in many individuals. According to the authors, the approach could potentially be generalized to other disease states and immunological phenotypes. An association between a missense DCLRE1C variant and V-gene and J-gene trimming of TCR beta chains was found in a later genetic analysis and replicated in an independent cohort. At a false discovery rate of 0.05, a later analysis linked 16,951 TCR beta sequences to specific HLA alleles. A later analysis found that most CMV-associated TCR beta chains appeared HLA-restricted, with HLA associations seemingly driven largely by CMV exposure. Because counts were too low, about 18 rarely observed V segments, including chromosome 9 orphons, were excluded from the earlier analysis of 587 of the donors. In a later analysis, several top co-occurrence clusters were reported to appear linked to parvovirus B19, influenza, CMV and Epstein-Barr virus. A cluster of highly shared sequence variants was judged likely to represent a technical artifact of the sequencing pipeline. Compared with the 666-donor mean, donors in an Asian-associated ancestry cluster had fewer N-insertions in productive TCRs, according to a later genetic analysis. In an earlier analysis of under 600 of the donors, most TCR beta V segments were observed in productive rearrangements about 90% or about 30% of the time, broadly matching IMGT annotations. A further reported finding was that TCR beta sequences accurately predicted the HLA-A and HLA-B alleles for most subjects in the first cohort. A later analysis found that TCR association rates varied across HLA loci, with DRB1 alleles showing the most associated TCRs and HLA-C alleles the fewest. When HLA alleles, especially DR and DQ, strongly co-occurred, TCR associations were difficult to assign to individual alleles. This cohort had only TCR beta chains sequenced, and the lack of alpha or paired-chain data limited which features could be detected.

A distance of 13 bases separates the germline ends of V and J, which lose 5 bases and 6 bases respectively. Measured from the cysteine to the phenylalanine, the CDR3 is 13 residues long. Here the CDR3 DNA is all that survives: 39 bases in frame from base 1. The CDR1 and CDR2 encoded by the germline V gene are MDHEN and SYDVKM. The library was made by the immunoSEQ multiplex PCR assay. For the multiplex PCR, a mixture combining 60 forward primers for TCR Vbeta segments and 13 reverse primers for TCR Jbeta segments was used. The CDR3 region of rearranged TCR beta genes was amplified from genomic DNA with a multiplex PCR assay. On the Illumina HiSeq System, the amplified TCR beta libraries were sequenced as 87-base-pair reads. The original pipeline was this. A later analysis tallied around 80 million unique TCR beta chains across the 700 or so repertoires, and roughly 11 million of those chains were shared by two or more donors. To remove PCR and sequencing errors, raw reads were error-corrected and collapsed into unique sequences using a nearest-neighbor algorithm that merged closely related sequences. V, D and J gene segments were assigned by aligning CDR3 sequences to IMGT reference sequences. For a sequence to be retained, at least a six-nucleotide match to both a V gene segment and a J gene segment was required. Rearrangements were called productive when the CDR3 lacked stop codons and stayed in frame with V and J; all others were non-productive. CDR3 was defined by IMGT convention, running from the second conserved V-encoded cysteine to the conserved J-encoded phenylalanine. The earlier analysis of 587 of the donors excluded any sequence lacking an unambiguous match to a single V gene segment. In an earlier analysis of approximately 590 of the donors, a V segment was called functional when productive rearrangements were above 56.7%, and segregating when the standard deviation between donors exceeded 5%. A statistical classification framework was built for diagnosing cytomegalovirus status from the catalog of TCR beta chain sequences. In a later analysis, TCR nucleotide sequences were compared against IMGT/GENE-DB human TR gene sequences so that V and J genes could be assigned. The TCRdist pipeline was used in a later analysis to assign CDR3 sequences and most-parsimonious VDJ recombination scenarios. A later analysis defined each TCR beta chain by its CDR3 amino acid sequence plus V-gene family, and excluded reads lacking a unique V-gene family. To address suspected cross-contamination and a sequencing artifact, a later analysis removed several hundred highly shared, low-generation-probability nucleotide sequences. For each public chain, a later analysis derived a clonal expansion index from normalized ranks of inferred template counts within each repertoire. A later analysis computed generation probabilities with a VDJ recombination model fitted to out-of-frame rearrangements, and checked the results against IGoR. In a later analysis, hypergeometric tests were used to score TCR-TCR, TCR-HLA and TCR-CMV co-occurrence, with a repertoire-size bias correction applied to TCR pairs. In a later analysis, false discovery rates were estimated by permuting HLA or CMV assignments 20 times. A later analysis grouped co-occurring TCRs with DBSCAN, adding TCRdist sequence similarity when clustering within HLA-allele-positive subsets. Repertoires with fewer than 30,000 or more than 120,000 public chains, plus five repertoires with anomalous nucleotide sharing, were excluded from co-occurrence clustering. Sourced from immuneACCESS, this table was stored by TCRdb with only in-frame sequences that have V and J called. A share of the clones is absent; for the studies checked, an unresolved V gene accounts for under half, and the remainder has no known explanation. V and J calls and clone size follow that table, whereas D and trimming were derived from the DNA. A total of approximately 100,000 clones appear in this sample, 84% of them only once. The ten largest make up about 1.2% of the sample.

The cohort consisted of approximately 690 healthy bone marrow donors. All cohort members were sampled while nominally healthy, although unrecorded immune exposures were likely present. The donor tested CMV seronegative and was one of the 352 seronegative cohort members. Every donor gave a peripheral blood sample, and the peripheral blood mononuclear cells from that sample were used for TCR beta sequencing. Genomic DNA was extracted from the blood cell samples with the Qiagen DNeasy Blood Extraction Kit. The clonotype comes from a woman between 18 and 30 years old in good health and CMV-seronegative. Sequencing was carried out using PBMCs. Recombination linked TRBV28 to TRBJ1-2; a tentative D call is TRBD1 (5 bases match). CDR3 protein: CASSRPPTDGYTF. The DNA sequence is given as TGTGCCAGCAGTCGACCCCCGACAGATGGCTACACCTTC.